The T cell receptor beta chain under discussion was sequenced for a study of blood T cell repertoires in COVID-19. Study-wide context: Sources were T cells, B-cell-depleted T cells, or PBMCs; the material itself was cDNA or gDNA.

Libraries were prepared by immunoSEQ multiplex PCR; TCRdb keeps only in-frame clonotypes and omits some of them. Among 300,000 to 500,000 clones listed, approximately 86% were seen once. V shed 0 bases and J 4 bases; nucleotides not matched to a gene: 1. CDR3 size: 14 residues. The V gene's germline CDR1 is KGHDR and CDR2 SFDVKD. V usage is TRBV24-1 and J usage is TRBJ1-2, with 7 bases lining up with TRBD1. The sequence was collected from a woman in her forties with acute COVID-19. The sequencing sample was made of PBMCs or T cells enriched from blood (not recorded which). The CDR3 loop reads CATSDLAGGYGYTF. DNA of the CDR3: TGTGCCACCAGTGATTTGGCAGGGGGCTATGGCTACACCTTC.